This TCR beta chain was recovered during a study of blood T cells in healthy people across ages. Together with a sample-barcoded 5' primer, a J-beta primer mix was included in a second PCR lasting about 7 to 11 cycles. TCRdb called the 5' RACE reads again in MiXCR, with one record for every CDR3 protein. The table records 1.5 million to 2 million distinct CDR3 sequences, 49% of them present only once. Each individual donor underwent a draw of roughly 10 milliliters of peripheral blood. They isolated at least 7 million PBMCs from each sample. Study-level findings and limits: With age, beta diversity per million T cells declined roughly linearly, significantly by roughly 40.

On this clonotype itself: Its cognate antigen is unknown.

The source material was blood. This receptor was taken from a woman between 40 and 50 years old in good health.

The CDR3 nucleotides read TGTGCCAGCAGCTTAGTCCCTAGAAACAATGAGCAGTTCTTC. This sequence encodes CASSLVPRNNEQFF. The chain links TRBV7-2 to TRBJ2-1; D is unclear. This CDR3 has 14 amino acids. The V and J ends lost 1 base and 5 bases respectively, with 9 bases between them. CDR1 and CDR2 from the germline V gene are SGHTA and FQGNSA.